This T cell receptor beta chain was documented in a study of PD-1 blockade in mismatch repair-deficient tumors. Study information: Patients had approximately 11 mismatch repair-deficient cancer types and were previously treated and progressing.

Mismatch repair deficiency was confirmed in all patients, by PCR or immunohistochemistry. Trimming cost V 5 bases and J 4 bases; bases outside gene matches: 5. The CDR3 runs 15 residues. Germline lookup yields CDR1 MNHEY and CDR2 SMNVEV (reference sequence). Profiled with immunoSEQ multiplex PCR; TCRdb holds only in-frame clones, not every one. This table has some 120,000 clones, about 88% appearing once. Study-level points and caveats: After pembrolizumab, tumor-resident clones rose rapidly, then generally contracted before radiologic responses.

For this clone: Its antigen is undetermined.

The sequences come from peripheral blood, collected 44 weeks after starting pembrolizumab. This TCR was recovered from an adult with mismatch repair-deficient cancer. The V call is TRBV27, the J call TRBJ2-1; 10 bases align to TRBD2. CDR3 sequence (DNA): TGTGCCAGCAGTCTTAGCGGGAGGATGTACAATGAGCAGTTCTTC. Its translation: CASSLSGRMYNEQFF.